This T cell receptor (beta chain) was sequenced for a study of blood T cell repertoires in COVID-19. The age range of participants was 18 to 89 years, with residence in roughly 25 US areas. Sequencing was performed with immunoSEQ multiplex PCR; in TCRdb, only in-frame clones are kept and a portion is missing. Here the sample spans just over 300,000 clones, approximately 85% being singletons. In this sample, this clone turned up once. V shed 2 bases and J shed 3 bases, with 7 bases lying between them. There are 13 residues in the CDR3. CDR1 is SEHNR and CDR2 is FQNEAQ in the germline V gene (reference sequence).

The V and J genes are TRBV7-9 and TRBJ1-2; D gene unclear. Source material: PBMCs or T cells enriched from blood (not recorded which). This TCR came from a man aged 25-40 years who had recovered from COVID-19. The CDR3 is CASSLRDYYGYTF. As DNA, the CDR3 is TGTGCCAGCAGCTTACGTGACTACTATGGCTACACCTTC.